There are a few counts of the clone carrying this TCR beta chain. PBMCs came from 10 ml of fresh peripheral blood. This entry is derived from a study of Graves' ophthalmopathy and Graves' hyperthyroidism. The authors amplified TCR beta CDR3 regions from RNA transcripts. The workflow started with a first-round RT-PCR run with HTBI primers and then moved on to a second-round multiplex PCR. Each CDR3 protein gets one entry after TCRdb re-called the multiplex PCR reads with MiXCR. The sample includes a few hundred thousand distinct CDR3 sequences, 17% seen only once; the top ten take 2.4%. The germline gives CDR1 LNHDA, CDR2 SQIVND (reference sequence). The CDR3 spans 15 residues. V lost 3 bases to trimming and J lost 4 bases; unmatched junction nucleotides: 3.

The sample taken for sequencing was peripheral blood. The source of this sequence is an adult woman with stable Graves' hyperthyroidism. The chain carries TRBV19 and TRBJ2-1; 10 bases are shared with TRBD1. The CDR3 DNA sequence: TGTGCCAGTAGTATCCGGGACAGGGGTTACAATGAGCAGTTCTTC. It yields the protein CASSIRDRGYNEQFF.